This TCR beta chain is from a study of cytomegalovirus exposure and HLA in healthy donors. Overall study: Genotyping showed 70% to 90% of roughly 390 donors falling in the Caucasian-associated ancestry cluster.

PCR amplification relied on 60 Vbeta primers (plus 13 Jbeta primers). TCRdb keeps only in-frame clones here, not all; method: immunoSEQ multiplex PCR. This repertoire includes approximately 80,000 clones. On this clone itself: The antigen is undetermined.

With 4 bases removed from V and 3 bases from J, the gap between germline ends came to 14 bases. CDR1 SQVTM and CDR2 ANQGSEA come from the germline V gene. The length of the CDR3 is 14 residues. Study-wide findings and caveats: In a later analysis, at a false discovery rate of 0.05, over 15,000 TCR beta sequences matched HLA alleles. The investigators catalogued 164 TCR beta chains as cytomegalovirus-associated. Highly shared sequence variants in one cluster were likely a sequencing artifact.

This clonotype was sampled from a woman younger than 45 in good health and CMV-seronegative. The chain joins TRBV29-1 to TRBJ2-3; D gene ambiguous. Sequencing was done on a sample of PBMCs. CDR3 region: CSVAEENPTDTQYF. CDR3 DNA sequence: TGCAGCGTTGCTGAAGAGAATCCAACAGATACGCAGTATTTT.